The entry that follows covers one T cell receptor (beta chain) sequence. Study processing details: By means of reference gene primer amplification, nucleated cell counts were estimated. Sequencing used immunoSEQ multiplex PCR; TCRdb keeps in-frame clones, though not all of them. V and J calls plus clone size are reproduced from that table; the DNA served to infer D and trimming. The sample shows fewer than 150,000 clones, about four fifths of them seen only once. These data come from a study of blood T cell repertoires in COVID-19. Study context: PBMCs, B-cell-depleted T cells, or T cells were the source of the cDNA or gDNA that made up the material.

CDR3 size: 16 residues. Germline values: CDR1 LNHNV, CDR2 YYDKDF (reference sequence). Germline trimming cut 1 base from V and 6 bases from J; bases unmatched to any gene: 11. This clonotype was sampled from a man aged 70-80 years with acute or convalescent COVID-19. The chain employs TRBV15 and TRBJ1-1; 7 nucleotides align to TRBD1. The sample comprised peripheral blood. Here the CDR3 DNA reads TGTGCCACCAGCAGAGTATCGGGTACAGGGGCGGCTGAAGCTTTCTTT. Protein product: CATSRVSGTGAAEAFF.